Sequencing of this T cell receptor (beta chain) was carried out in a study of CD8 T cells in ankylosing spondylitis (dated by TCRdb to the late 2010s). For context, the study as a whole: T cell receptor beta repertoires were profiled in healthy donors and ankylosing spondylitis patients so that disease-linked TCR variants could be found. The full study cohort was made up of approximately 24 ankylosing spondylitis patients and around 100 healthy donors. Peripheral blood was sampled, and synovial fluid was also collected from ankylosing spondylitis patients.

This clonotype came up many times. No antigen is known for it. One base away there is no much larger clone; base qualities are not given. Sequencing instrument: Illumina HiSeq 2500. Quantitative 5'-RACE with molecular barcodes was the method used to prepare the TCR beta libraries. As for how the authors treated the data: A new computational method, built on a probabilistic model of VDJ rearrangement, was used to identify disease-linked TCR variants. Starting from the raw public reads, TCRdb applied fastp trimming at Q25, assembled clones with MiXCR and retained in-frame beta chains. Rows merge per CDR3 protein into single entries with the most common DNA and genes. The V and J calls shown here were made by TCRdb, not taken from the authors' results. Within this sample are about 250,000 distinct CDR3 sequences, with more than 20% of them counted one time only. Approximately 0.61% of the sample is in the top ten clones.

V is cut back by 6 bases and J by 5 bases, with 4 bases in the junction unmatched. Via the germline V gene, CDR1 is MNHNS and CDR2 SASEGT. Spanning cysteine to phenylalanine, the CDR3 consists of 13 amino acids. Only the CDR3 DNA is retained, 39 bases long and in frame from the first base. What the work shows at the level of the full study, not this receptor alone: According to the report, matched synovial fluid samples from ankylosing spondylitis patients were significantly enriched for the disease-linked clones. Some of the motif variants had been reported before in the synovial fluid and blood of reactive arthritis patients, a finding that suggests common disease-initiation mechanisms. The disease-linked clones had a CD8+ phenotype and were found at relatively low frequencies in peripheral blood. Blood from ankylosing spondylitis patients appeared to be characterized by a TCR beta motif made up of fewer than ten highly homologous amino acid variants.

The rearranged segments are TRBV6-1 and TRBJ1-1; 9 bases in the junction line up with TRBD1. The sequence derives from a male donor with ankylosing spondylitis or in good health (not recorded which). Specimen: blood, either unsorted or a sorted T cell fraction (not recorded which). Here the CDR3 is given as CASSDRGLTEAFF. The nucleotide sequence is given as TGTGCCAGCAGCGACAGGGGGTTAACTGAAGCTTTCTTT.